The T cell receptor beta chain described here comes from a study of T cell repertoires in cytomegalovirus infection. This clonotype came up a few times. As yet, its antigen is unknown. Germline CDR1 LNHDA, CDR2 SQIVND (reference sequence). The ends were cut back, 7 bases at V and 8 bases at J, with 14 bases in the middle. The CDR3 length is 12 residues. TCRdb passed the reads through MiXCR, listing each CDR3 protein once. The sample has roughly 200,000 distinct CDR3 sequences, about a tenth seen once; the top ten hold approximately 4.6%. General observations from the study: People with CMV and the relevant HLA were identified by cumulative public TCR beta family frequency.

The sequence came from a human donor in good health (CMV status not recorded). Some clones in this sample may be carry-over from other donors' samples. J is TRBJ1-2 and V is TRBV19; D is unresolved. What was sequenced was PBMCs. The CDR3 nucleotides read TGTGCCAGTACTGAGGGAGTACGGGGCTACACCTTC. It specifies CASTEGVRGYTF.